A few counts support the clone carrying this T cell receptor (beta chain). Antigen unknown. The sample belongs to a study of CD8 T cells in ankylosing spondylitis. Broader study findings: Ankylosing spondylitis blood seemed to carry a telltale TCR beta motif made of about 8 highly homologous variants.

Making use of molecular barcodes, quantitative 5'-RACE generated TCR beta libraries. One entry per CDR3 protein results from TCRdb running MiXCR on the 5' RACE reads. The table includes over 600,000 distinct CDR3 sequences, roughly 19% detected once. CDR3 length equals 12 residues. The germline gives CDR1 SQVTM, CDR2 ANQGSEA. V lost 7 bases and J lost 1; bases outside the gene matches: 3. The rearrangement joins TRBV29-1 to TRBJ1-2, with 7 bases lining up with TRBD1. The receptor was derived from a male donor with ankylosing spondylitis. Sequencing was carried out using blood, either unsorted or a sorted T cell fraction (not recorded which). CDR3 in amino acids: CSGGDSNYGYTF. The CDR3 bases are TGCAGCGGTGGGGACAGTAACTATGGCTACACCTTC. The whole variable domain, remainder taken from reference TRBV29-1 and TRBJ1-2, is SAVISQKPSRDICQRGTSLTIQCQVDSQVTMMFWYRQQPGQSLTLIATANQGSEATYESGFVIDKFPISRPNLTFSTLTVSNMSPEDSSIYLCSGGDSNYGYTFGSGTRLTVV.